The rows below give T cell receptor beta chains drawn from one sample of a study of vaccination effects on CD4 cells after COVID-19. Profiling relied on immunoSEQ multiplex PCR, and the TCRdb table lists in-frame clones only, not all of them. The sample includes some 47,000 clones, 55% to 75% seen only once; the top ten take 6.5% to 9%. No antigen has been identified for these receptors. This specimen consisted of CD4+ T cells from PBMCs cultured without peptide, obtained after COVID-19 vaccination. The receptors were gathered from a human donor who received a COVID-19 vaccine. Both conserved end residues are part of each CDR3. D genes are given only for firm matches. The size field is filled for only some rows; it gives once, few, many or a size class.

v_call: TRBV18; j_call: TRBJ2-7; clone_size: NA; d_call: NA; cdr3_nt: TGTGCCAGCTCAATTCGGTCTAGTTTTTTCGAGCAGTACTTC; cdr3_aa: CASSIRSSFFEQYF
v_call: TRBV10-1; j_call: TRBJ1-6; clone_size: NA; d_call: TRBD1; cdr3_nt: TGCGCCAGCAGTGCGACAGGGGGTTTCTCACCCCTCCACTTT; cdr3_aa: CASSATGGFSPLHF
v_call: TRBV6-2/TRBV6-3; j_call: TRBJ2-7; clone_size: NA; d_call: TRBD1; cdr3_nt: TGTGCCAGCAGTTACTCGACAGGGGGTTACGAGCAGTACTTC; cdr3_aa: CASSYSTGGYEQYF
v_call: TRBV6-5; j_call: TRBJ1-3; clone_size: NA; d_call: NA; cdr3_nt: TGTGCCAGCAGTTACTCAGTCAGCTACTCTGGAAACACCATATATTTT; cdr3_aa: CASSYSVSYSGNTIYF
v_call: TRBV11-2; j_call: TRBJ2-5; clone_size: NA; d_call: TRBD2; cdr3_nt: TGTGCCAGCAGCTTAACTAGCGGAACACGTCAGACCCAGTACTTC; cdr3_aa: CASSLTSGTRQTQYF
v_call: TRBV5-4; j_call: TRBJ2-1; clone_size: NA; d_call: NA; cdr3_nt: TGTGCCAGCAGCTTGGAGGGCTATATAGCTGCCCCCTCCTACAATGAGCAGTTCTTC; cdr3_aa: CASSLEGYIAAPSYNEQFF
v_call: TRBV10-3; j_call: TRBJ2-7; clone_size: NA; d_call: NA; cdr3_nt: TGTGCCACGGGGCCAGGACAGCGGCAGTCCTACGAGCAGTACTTC; cdr3_aa: CATGPGQRQSYEQYF
v_call: TRBV27; j_call: TRBJ2-2; clone_size: NA; d_call: TRBD1; cdr3_nt: TGTGCCAGCAGACAGGGACAGGGTCACGGGGAGCTGTTTTTT; cdr3_aa: CASRQGQGHGELFF
v_call: TRBV19; j_call: TRBJ1-1; clone_size: NA; d_call: TRBD1; cdr3_nt: TGTGCCAGTATTCTGACAGGGTCTTTCACTGAAGCTTTCTTT; cdr3_aa: CASILTGSFTEAFF
v_call: TRBV7-6; j_call: TRBJ1-6; clone_size: NA; d_call: NA; cdr3_nt: TGTGCCAGCAGCCCCAGCCCCGCGGCTGGGGTTTCACCCCTCCACTTT; cdr3_aa: CASSPSPAAGVSPLHF
v_call: TRBV2; j_call: TRBJ1-4; clone_size: NA; d_call: NA; cdr3_nt: TGTGCCAGCTCCCAGGGCCGGGAAAAACTGTTTTTT; cdr3_aa: CASSQGREKLFF
v_call: TRBV3-1/TRBV3-2; j_call: TRBJ2-5; clone_size: NA; d_call: NA; cdr3_nt: TGTGCCAGCAGCCAAGGAAGCCCACCAACCCAGTACTTC; cdr3_aa: CASSQGSPPTQYF
v_call: TRBV6-1; j_call: TRBJ2-3; clone_size: NA; d_call: TRBD1; cdr3_nt: TGTGCCAGCAGTGCCAGGACAGGGGGGACCAAAGATACGCAGTATTTT; cdr3_aa: CASSARTGGTKDTQYF
v_call: TRBV10-3; j_call: TRBJ2-7; clone_size: NA; d_call: TRBD1; cdr3_nt: TGTGCCATCAGTGATCCCGGGACAGGGGGCTCCTACGAGCAGTACTTC; cdr3_aa: CAISDPGTGGSYEQYF
v_call: TRBV6-5; j_call: TRBJ1-5; clone_size: NA; d_call: NA; cdr3_nt: TGTGCCAGCACCCCGGGAGCCGATCAGCCCCAGCATTTT; cdr3_aa: CASTPGADQPQHF
v_call: TRBV6-5; j_call: TRBJ1-1; clone_size: NA; d_call: NA; cdr3_nt: TGTGCCAGCAGTTACTCTCCCTCATTGAACACTGAAGCTTTCTTT; cdr3_aa: CASSYSPSLNTEAFF
v_call: TRBV2; j_call: TRBJ2-1; clone_size: NA; d_call: TRBD2; cdr3_nt: TGTGCCAGCAGTGCTCGTAGCGGGAGTTACAATGAGCAGTTCTTC; cdr3_aa: CASSARSGSYNEQFF
v_call: TRBV25-1; j_call: TRBJ2-5; clone_size: NA; d_call: TRBD2; cdr3_nt: TGTGCCAGCAGGGTGTCGGGAGGGGCGTCTCGGGAGACCCAGTACTTC; cdr3_aa: CASRVSGGASRETQYF
v_call: TRBV4-1; j_call: TRBJ1-3; clone_size: once; d_call: NA; cdr3_nt: TGCGCCAGCAGCCAGGGGGGGCTCACTGGAAACACCATATATTTT; cdr3_aa: CASSQGGLTGNTIYF
v_call: TRBV6-6; j_call: TRBJ1-1; clone_size: few; d_call: NA; cdr3_nt: TGTGCCAGCAGTTACGAATCACCCCGCCTCGCTGAAGCTTTCTTT; cdr3_aa: CASSYESPRLAEAFF
v_call: TRBV5-4; j_call: TRBJ1-6; clone_size: once; d_call: NA; cdr3_nt: TGTGCCAGCGCTCCTAATGGGGTTAATTCACCCCTCCACTTT; cdr3_aa: CASAPNGVNSPLHF
v_call: TRBV12-3/TRBV12-4; j_call: TRBJ2-7; clone_size: NA; d_call: TRBD1; cdr3_nt: TGTGCCAGCAGTTCTGGGACAGGGGGCGGGCAGTACTTC; cdr3_aa: CASSSGTGGGQYF
v_call: TRBV7-8; j_call: TRBJ1-2; clone_size: few; d_call: TRBD1; cdr3_nt: TGTGCCAGCAGCTTAGGCAGGGGGAATGGCTACACCTTC; cdr3_aa: CASSLGRGNGYTF
v_call: TRBV6-5; j_call: TRBJ1-4; clone_size: NA; d_call: NA; cdr3_nt: TGTGCCAGCACCCCTCTACAGGGCGGTGAAAAACTGTTTTTT; cdr3_aa: CASTPLQGGEKLFF
v_call: TRBV5-1; j_call: TRBJ1-4; clone_size: NA; d_call: NA; cdr3_nt: TGCGCCAGCTGCAGGGGTTTCGAGGGTGAAAAACTGTTTTTT; cdr3_aa: CASCRGFEGEKLFF
v_call: TRBV9; j_call: TRBJ1-1; clone_size: NA; d_call: NA; cdr3_nt: TGTGCCAGCAGCGTCTCGGGTCTTATAGCTGAAGCTTTCTTT; cdr3_aa: CASSVSGLIAEAFF
v_call: TRBV6-5; j_call: TRBJ1-1; clone_size: NA; d_call: NA; cdr3_nt: TGTGCCAGCAGCAACAGGGAATTCAGCACTGAAGCTTTCTTT; cdr3_aa: CASSNREFSTEAFF
v_call: TRBV7-7; j_call: TRBJ2-5; clone_size: once; d_call: TRBD2; cdr3_nt: TGTGCCAGCAGCGGACTAGCGGGGGCCCAGTACTTC; cdr3_aa: CASSGLAGAQYF
v_call: TRBV7-6; j_call: TRBJ1-3; clone_size: few; d_call: TRBD1; cdr3_nt: TGTGCCAGCAGCGTGGACAGGGCGGGTGGAAACACCATATATTTT; cdr3_aa: CASSVDRAGGNTIYF